This is a list of T cell receptor beta chains from one sample in a study of cytomegalovirus exposure and HLA in healthy donors. Using immunoSEQ multiplex PCR, the repertoire was profiled, and TCRdb retains in-frame clones only, with some absent. The sample yields some 92,000 clones, under 85% seen once. Sample: PBMCs. The receptor source for this set is a man between 18 and 35 years old in good health and CMV-seropositive. The CDR3 runs from the conserved cysteine through the conserved F or W. Each record gives: V gene, clone size, D gene, J gene, CDR3 DNA, CDR3 protein. D genes are given only for firm matches. Clone size is stated in some rows and not others, as once, few, many or a class when expanded.

>TRBV5-4|-|-|TRBJ1-2
TGTGCCAGCAGGAAACAGGGTTGGGGCGGCTACACCTTC
CASRKQGWGGYTF
>TRBV10-2|-|-|TRBJ1-1
TGCGCCAGCATAGGGGGGGGGAACACTGAAGCTTTCTTT
CASIGGGNTEAFF
>TRBV6-1|-|-|TRBJ2-7
TGTGCCAGCAGTGAACTCTGGGGAGGGGGGCCCTACGAGCAGTACTTC
CASSELWGGGPYEQYF
>TRBV5-6|-|TRBD1|TRBJ2-7
TGTGCCAGCAGCGGGAGGGTAGGGGGACAGGGGCTAGCCTACGAGCAGTACTTC
CASSGRVGGQGLAYEQYF
>TRBV7-8|once|TRBD1|TRBJ1-5
TGTGCCAGCAGCCCAGGGGGGACAGGGGTTGTAAAGCCCCAGCATTTT
CASSPGGTGVVKPQHF
>TRBV10-2|few|-|TRBJ1-2
TGCGCCAGCACCGATACAGGCTATGGCTACACCTTC
CASTDTGYGYTF
>TRBV28|-|TRBD1|TRBJ2-7
TGTGCCAGCAACAGGGGGCTCTACGAGCAGTACTTC
CASNRGLYEQYF
>TRBV27|-|-|TRBJ2-2
TGTGCCAGCAGCCCTCCGGACAGACTTACCACCGGGGAGCTGTTTTTT
CASSPPDRLTTGELFF
>TRBV10-2|-|TRBD2|TRBJ2-1
TGCGCCAGCAGTGTGAGTAGCGGGGTTTCCAATGAGCAGTTCTTC
CASSVSSGVSNEQFF
>TRBV9|-|-|TRBJ2-3
TGTGCCAGCACCGTTTGGGACTCTAGCACAGATACGCAGTATTTT
CASTVWDSSTDTQYF
>TRBV5-1|-|-|TRBJ2-5
TGCGCCAGTTGGGGAGGAGGTGTCGGGAAGACCCAGTACTTC
CASWGGGVGKTQYF
>TRBV27|few|TRBD1|TRBJ1-6
TGTGCCAGCAGCGGATGGGACAGGGATACTTTACCCCTCCACTTT
CASSGWDRDTLPLHF
>TRBV5-4|-|-|TRBJ1-2
TGTGCCAGCAGGTCAGGCCAGGTACCCCTTGAGGGCTACACCTTC
CASRSGQVPLEGYTF
>TRBV9|-|TRBD2|TRBJ2-1
TGTGCCAGCAGCTCAATAGCGGGGGGGCTGGGTGAGCAGTTCTTC
CASSSIAGGLGEQFF
>TRBV27|-|-|TRBJ2-3
TGTGCCAGCAGTCTAACAGGGTACGCAGATACGCAGTATTTT
CASSLTGYADTQYF
>TRBV27|-|-|TRBJ1-1
TGTGCCGGCCCAACACGGGAAAACACTGAAGCTTTCTTT
CAGPTRENTEAFF